The present entry profiles one T cell receptor (beta chain) with its context. This sample is part of a study of blood T cell repertoires in COVID-19. Across the whole study: COVID-19 samples, acute and convalescent, were from the United States, Italy and Spain. T cells, B-cell-depleted T cells, or PBMCs provided the cDNA or gDNA that served as material.

Original analysis: Amplification of reference gene primers was used by the study to estimate nucleated cell counts. Assay: immunoSEQ multiplex PCR; the TCRdb copy retains only in-frame clones and omits some. For V, J and clone size, that table is used; D and trimming come from the DNA. The sample shows approximately 240,000 clones, approximately 86% of them seen only once. The CDR3 covers 13 residues. Germline loops: CDR1 SNHLY, CDR2 FYNNEI. J was trimmed by 8 bases and V by 7 bases; bases with no gene match: 7. V and J are TRBV2 and TRBJ2-1, with 8 bases identical to TRBD1. What was sequenced was peripheral blood. The receptor was derived from a human donor in a cohort sampled during active COVID-19. This CDR3 reads CASINDRGDEQFF. The CDR3 DNA sequence: TGTGCCAGCATTAACGACAGGGGCGATGAGCAGTTCTTC.